The 3 T cell receptor beta chains reported below all come from one sample, sequenced in a study of cytomegalovirus exposure and HLA in healthy donors. With 60 Vbeta and 13 Jbeta primers, the PCR was carried out. Assay used: immunoSEQ multiplex PCR; TCRdb lists only in-frame clones, some missing. The sample records roughly 100,000 clones, roughly three quarters being singletons. Sequenced input: PBMCs. The receptors were sampled from a female donor in good health and CMV-seronegative.

The gene calls are TRBV18 and TRBJ2-2; D ambiguous. Trimming cost V 2 bases and J 4 bases, with 8 bases left between them. In germline, CDR1 is KGHSH, CDR2 LQKENI. The CDR3 sequence is 14 residues long. CDR3 protein: CASSPGQVTGELFF. The CDR3 bases are TGTGCCAGCTCACCAGGGCAGGTCACCGGGGAGCTGTTTTTT. Together with reference TRBV18 and TRBJ2-2, the CDR3 gives the full variable domain: NAGVMQNPRHLVRRRGQEARLRCSPMKGHSHVYWYRQLPEEGLKFMVYLQKENIIDESGMPKERFSAEFPKEGPSILRIQQVVRGDSAAYFCASSPGQVTGELFFGEGSRLTVL.

The V call is TRBV15, the J call TRBJ1-5, with a weak D call TRBD1 (5 bases). Per the germline V gene, CDR1 is LNHNV and CDR2 is YYDKDF (reference sequence). The CDR3 runs to 15 residues. V was pared by 4 bases and J by 6 bases, with 16 bases between. CDR3 residues: CATSKPTGVGQPQHF. The CDR3 DNA is TGTGCCACCAGCAAACCCACGGGGGTGGGTCAGCCCCAGCATTTT.

This clone has only a few counts. The chain joins TRBV5-4 to TRBJ1-4; the D gene is possibly TRBD1 (5 bases). The CDR3 totals 16 residues. Between the trimmed V and J ends, which lost 4 bases and 8 bases, there was a span of 21 bases. Germline V gene data show CDR1 as SGHNT and CDR2 as YYREEE (reference sequence). The DNA of the CDR3 is TGTGCCAGCAGCAGGAGGGACGGGGGGAAAAAGGAAAAACTGTTTTTT. As protein: CASSRRDGGKKEKLFF. The whole variable domain, remainder taken from reference TRBV5-4 and TRBJ1-4, is ETGVTQSPTHLIKTRGQQVTLRCSSQSGHNTVSWYQQALGQGPQFIFQYYREEENGRGNFPPRFSGLQFPNYSSELNVNALELDDSALYLCASSRRDGGKKEKLFFGSGTQLSVL.